The sequence of this T cell receptor (beta chain) was determined in a study of blood T cell repertoires in COVID-19. About the research overall: Samples representing acute and convalescent COVID-19 were sourced from the United States, Italy and Spain.

V lost 2 bases, J lost 1 base, and 8 bases stayed unmatched. The germline V gene encodes CDR1 SGHDT and CDR2 YYEEEE. The CDR3 runs 19 residues. Authors' data handling: Nucleated cell number was recorded as an estimate derived from reference gene primer amplification. The method was immunoSEQ multiplex PCR; TCRdb's version includes in-frame clones alone and lacks a portion of them. That table is the source of V, J and clone size, and D and trimming were worked out from the DNA. This table holds about 160,000 clones, roughly 85% found once. The rearrangement links TRBV5-6 to TRBJ2-5, with TRBD2 matching 16 bases. Sequencing was carried out using peripheral blood. The TCR comes from a man aged 40-55 years with acute or convalescent COVID-19. DNA for the CDR3: TGTGCCAGCAGCTTTACGGGACTAGCGGGGGGGTCCCCCCAAGAGACCCAGTACTTC. Amino acids: CASSFTGLAGGSPQETQYF.